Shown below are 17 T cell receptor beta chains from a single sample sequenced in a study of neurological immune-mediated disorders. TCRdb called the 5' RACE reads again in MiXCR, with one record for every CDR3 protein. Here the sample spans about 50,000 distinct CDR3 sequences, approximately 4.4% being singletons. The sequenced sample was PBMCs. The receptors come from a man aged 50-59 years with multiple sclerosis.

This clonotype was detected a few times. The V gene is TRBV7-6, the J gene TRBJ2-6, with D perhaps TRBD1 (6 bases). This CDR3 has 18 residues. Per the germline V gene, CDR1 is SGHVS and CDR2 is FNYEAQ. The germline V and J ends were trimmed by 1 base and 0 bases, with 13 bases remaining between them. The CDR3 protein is CASSLGAGALSGANVLTF. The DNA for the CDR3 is TGTGCCAGCAGCTTAGGGGCAGGGGCACTCTCTGGGGCCAACGTCCTGACTTTC.

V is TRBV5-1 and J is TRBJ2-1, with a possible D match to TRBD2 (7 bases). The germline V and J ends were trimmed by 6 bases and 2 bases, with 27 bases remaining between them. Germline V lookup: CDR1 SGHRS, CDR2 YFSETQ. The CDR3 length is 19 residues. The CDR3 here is CASNSNQRGGGPTYNEQFF. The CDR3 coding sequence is TGCGCCAGCAACTCAAATCAAAGGGGGGGAGGGCCAACCTACAATGAGCAGTTCTTC.

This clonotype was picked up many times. The CDR3 DNA is TGCAGCGTTATGGGACTAGCGGGGGCTGGGGCCAACGTCCTGACTTTC. It is translated as CSVMGLAGAGANVLTF. This chain links TRBV29-1 with TRBJ2-6; TRBD2 aligns across 14 bases. Trimming removed 5 bases from V and 2 bases from J; junction bases left unmatched: 2. The germline gives CDR1 SQVTM, CDR2 ANQGSEA. The CDR3 extends over 16 amino acids.

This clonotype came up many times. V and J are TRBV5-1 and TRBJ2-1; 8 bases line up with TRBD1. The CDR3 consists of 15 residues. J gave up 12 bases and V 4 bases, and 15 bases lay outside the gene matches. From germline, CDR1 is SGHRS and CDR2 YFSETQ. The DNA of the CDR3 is TGCGCCAGCAGCACTTCCGGTCAGGGGGCACTTGGGCAGTTCTTC. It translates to CASSTSGQGALGQFF.

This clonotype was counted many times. This CDR3 is CSARDLSRSIQETQYF. DNA of the CDR3: TGCAGTGCTAGAGATTTATCTCGGAGTATCCAAGAGACCCAGTACTTC. The V and J genes are TRBV20-1 and TRBJ2-5; unclear D gene. The germline V and J ends were trimmed by 0 bases and 1 base, with 15 bases remaining between them. This CDR3 contains 16 residues. Germline CDR1 is DFQATT and CDR2 is SNEGSKA (reference sequence).

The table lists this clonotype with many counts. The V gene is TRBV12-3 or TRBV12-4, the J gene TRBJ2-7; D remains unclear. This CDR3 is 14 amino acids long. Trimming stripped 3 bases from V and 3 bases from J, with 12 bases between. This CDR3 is CASSFNIPNYEQYF. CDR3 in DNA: TGTGCCAGCAGTTTTAACATCCCCAACTACGAGCAGTACTTC.

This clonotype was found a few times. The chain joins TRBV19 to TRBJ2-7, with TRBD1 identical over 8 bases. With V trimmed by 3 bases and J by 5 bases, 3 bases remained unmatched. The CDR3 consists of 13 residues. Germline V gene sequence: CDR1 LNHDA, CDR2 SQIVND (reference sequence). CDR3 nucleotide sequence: TGTGCCAGTAGTATGCGGACAGGGCACGAGCAGTACTTC. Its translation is CASSMRTGHEQYF.

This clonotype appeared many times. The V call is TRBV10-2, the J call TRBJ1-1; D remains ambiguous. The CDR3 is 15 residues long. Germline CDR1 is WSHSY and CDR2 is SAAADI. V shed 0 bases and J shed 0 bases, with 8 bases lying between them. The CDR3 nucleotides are TGCGCCAGCAGTGAGTCGCGCGGAATGAACACTGAAGCTTTCTTT. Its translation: CASSESRGMNTEAFF.

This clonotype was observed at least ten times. CDR3 sequence reads: CASSLWGWRESDTEAFF. For the CDR3, the DNA is TGTGCCAGCAGCTTATGGGGATGGAGGGAATCGGACACTGAAGCTTTCTTT. This chain connects TRBV7-3 to TRBJ1-1; D is unclear. Trimming removed 2 bases from V and 3 bases from J, with 19 bases in between. The CDR3 consists of 17 residues. Germline assignment: CDR1 SGHTA and CDR2 FQGTGA.

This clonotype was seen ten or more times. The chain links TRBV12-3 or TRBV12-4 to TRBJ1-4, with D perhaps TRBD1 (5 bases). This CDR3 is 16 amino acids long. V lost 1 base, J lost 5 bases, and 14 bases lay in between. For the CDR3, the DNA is TGTGCCAGCAGTTTAGGGGGGACGGTTAAGAATGAAAAACTGTTTTTT. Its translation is CASSLGGTVKNEKLFF.

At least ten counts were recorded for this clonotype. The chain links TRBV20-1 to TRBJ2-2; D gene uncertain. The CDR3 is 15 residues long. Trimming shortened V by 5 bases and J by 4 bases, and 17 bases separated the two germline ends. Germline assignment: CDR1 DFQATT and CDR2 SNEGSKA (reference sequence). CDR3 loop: CSAPENGLGTGELFF. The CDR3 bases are TGCAGTGCTCCCGAAAACGGATTGGGCACCGGGGAGCTGTTTTTT.

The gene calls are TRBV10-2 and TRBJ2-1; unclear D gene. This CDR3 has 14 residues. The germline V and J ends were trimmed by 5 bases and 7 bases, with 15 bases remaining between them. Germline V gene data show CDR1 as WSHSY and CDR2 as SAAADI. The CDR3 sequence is CASSLLTGSNEQFF. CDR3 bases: TGCGCCAGCAGTCTCCTGACTGGAAGTAATGAGCAGTTCTTC.

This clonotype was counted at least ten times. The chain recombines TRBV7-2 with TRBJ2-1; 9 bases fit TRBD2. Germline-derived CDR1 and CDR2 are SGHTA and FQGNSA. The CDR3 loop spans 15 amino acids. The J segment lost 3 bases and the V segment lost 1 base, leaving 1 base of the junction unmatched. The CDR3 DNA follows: TGTGCCAGCAGCTTAGTTAGCGGGAGCTACAATGAGCAGTTCTTC. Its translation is CASSLVSGSYNEQFF.

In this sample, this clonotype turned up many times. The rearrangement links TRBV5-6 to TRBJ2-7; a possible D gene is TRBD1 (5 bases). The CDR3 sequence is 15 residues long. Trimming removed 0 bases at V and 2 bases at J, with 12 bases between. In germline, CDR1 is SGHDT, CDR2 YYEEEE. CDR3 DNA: TGTGCCAGCAGCTTGGCGTCCAGGGCCACCTACGAGCAGTACTTC. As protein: CASSLASRATYEQYF.

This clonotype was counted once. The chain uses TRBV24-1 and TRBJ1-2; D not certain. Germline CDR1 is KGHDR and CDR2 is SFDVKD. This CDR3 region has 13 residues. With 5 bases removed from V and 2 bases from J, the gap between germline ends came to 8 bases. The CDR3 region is CATSAQRNYGYTF. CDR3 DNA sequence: TGTGCCACCAGTGCCCAACGCAACTATGGCTACACCTTC.

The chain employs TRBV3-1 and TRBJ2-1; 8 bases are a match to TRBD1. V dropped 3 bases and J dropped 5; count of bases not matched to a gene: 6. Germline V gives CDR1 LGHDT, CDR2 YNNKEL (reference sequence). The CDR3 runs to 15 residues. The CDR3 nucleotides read TGTGCCAGCAGCCACCGGGACAGGCTAGACAATGAGCAGTTCTTC. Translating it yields CASSHRDRLDNEQFF.

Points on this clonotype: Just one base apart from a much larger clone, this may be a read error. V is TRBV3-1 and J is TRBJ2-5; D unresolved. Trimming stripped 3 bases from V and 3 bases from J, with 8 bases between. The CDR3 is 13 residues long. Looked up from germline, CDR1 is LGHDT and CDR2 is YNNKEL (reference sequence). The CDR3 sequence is CASSQKREETQYF. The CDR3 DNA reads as TGTGCCAGCAGCCAGAAAAGGGAAGAGACCCAGTACTTC.